This paragraph covers one TCR beta chain sequence. TCRdb's table, derived via immunoSEQ multiplex PCR, lists solely in-frame clones and lacks some. Among 100,000 to 140,000 clones listed, roughly nine tenths were seen once. This entry belongs to a study of T cell responses to AZD1222 COVID-19 vaccine. CDR3 length: 15 residues. CDR1 is KGHSH and CDR2 is LQKENI in the germline V gene. Trimming removed 3 bases from V and 0 bases from J, with 10 bases in between. The J gene is TRBJ2-3, the V gene TRBV18; possibly TRBD2 for D (5 bases). Sample: peripheral blood, taken 28 days after the second AZD1222 dose. The TCR originated in an adult who received the AZD1222 COVID-19 vaccine. The CDR3 sequence: CASSPGRTSTDTQYF. In DNA form, the CDR3 reads TGTGCCAGCTCACCGGGGAGAACTAGCACAGATACGCAGTATTTT. The full variable domain, its missing parts supplied by reference TRBV18 and TRBJ2-3, is NAGVMQNPRHLVRRRGQEARLRCSPMKGHSHVYWYRQLPEEGLKFMVYLQKENIIDESGMPKERFSAEFPKEGPSILRIQQVVRGDSAAYFCASSPGRTSTDTQYFGPGTRLTVL.